The TCR beta chain under discussion was sequenced for a study of metastatic and nonmetastatic thyroid tumors. There are 12 residues in the CDR3. The V end lost 4 bases, the J end lost 5 bases, and 9 bases lay between the germline ends. Germline values: CDR1 DFQATT, CDR2 SNEGSKA (reference sequence). All patients were untreated before thyroid surgery. TCRdb re-analyzed the PCR reads through MiXCR. The repertoire includes 35,000 to 55,000 clones, around 23% of them detected once, and roughly 3% sits in the top ten. This TCR derives from a male donor with papillary thyroid cancer or a benign thyroid nodule (not recorded which). Some clones in this sample may be carry-over from other donors' samples. The chain links TRBV20-1 to TRBJ1-5; TRBD1 is a possible D gene (6 bases). The sample comprised blood. CDR3 sequence: CSATQGYQPQHF. The DNA of the CDR3 is TGCAGTGCTACACAGGGATATCAGCCCCAGCATTTT.